Below are 7 T cell receptor beta chains sequenced from a single sample in a study of cytomegalovirus exposure and HLA in healthy donors. Here immunoSEQ multiplex PCR was the method, and the copy in TCRdb shows in-frame clones only, minus some. The table has 150,000 to 200,000 clones, 84% seen once. Sequenced sample: PBMCs. These receptors all stem from a man in his late teens or twenties in good health and CMV-seropositive.

V and J are TRBV9 and TRBJ1-3, with TRBD1 identical over 10 bases. V shed 0 bases, J shed 4 bases, and the junction held 4 bases outside the gene matches. Germline V gene lookup returns CDR1 SGDLS and CDR2 YYNGEE. The length of the CDR3 is 16 residues. The DNA of the CDR3 is TGTGCCAGCAGCGTAGGGGACAGGGGAGGAGGAAACACCATATATTTT. This sequence encodes CASSVGDRGGGNTIYF.

V gene TRBV6-1 combines with J gene TRBJ1-1; 9 bases match TRBD1. The germline CDR1 and CDR2 sequences are MNHNS and SASEGT. With 6 bases clipped from V and 6 bases from J, the junction kept 5 bases outside the gene matches. CDR3 length equals 13 residues. This CDR3 is CASRMTGGAEAFF. CDR3 nucleotide sequence: TGTGCCAGCAGAATGACAGGGGGAGCTGAAGCTTTCTTT.

This sequence joins TRBV19 and TRBJ2-7; TRBD2 agrees at 12 bases. This CDR3 has 16 amino acids. Trimming took 6 bases from V and 6 from J; bases not matched to a gene: 12. Germline loops: CDR1 LNHDA, CDR2 SQIVND (reference sequence). The CDR3 here is CASSAGLAGIYVEQYF. In nucleotides, the CDR3 is TGTGCCAGTAGCGCGGGACTAGCGGGTATCTACGTCGAGCAGTACTTC.

The chain has TRBV5-6 and TRBJ2-7; no firm D call. Deletions cut 0 bases from V and 1 base from J, with 8 bases between. The CDR3 spans 14 residues. Germline CDR1 is SGHDT and CDR2 is YYEEEE. Here the CDR3 reads CASSLGQVSYEQYF. For the CDR3, the DNA is TGTGCCAGCAGCTTGGGCCAGGTATCCTACGAGCAGTACTTC.

This chain connects TRBV5-1 to TRBJ2-1, with 7 positions matching TRBD2. Looked up from germline, CDR1 is SGHRS and CDR2 is YFSETQ. The V gene end was trimmed by 0 bases and the J gene end by 8 bases; junction bases not matched to a gene: 14. This CDR3 region has 17 residues. CDR3 sequence reads: CASSLAGRRESWDEQFF. CDR3 bases: TGCGCCAGCAGCTTGGCCGGAAGGCGGGAGTCGTGGGATGAGCAGTTCTTC.

The rearrangement links TRBV28 to TRBJ2-1; TRBD2 aligns across 13 bases. The CDR3 sequence is 17 residues long. The V and J ends lost 5 bases and 8 bases, in that order; junction bases with no gene match: 12. CDR1 is MDHEN, CDR2 SYDVKM, per germline. CDR3 coding DNA: TGTGCCAGCAGTCCTATCAGGACTAGCGGGAGAACAGATGAGCAGTTCTTC. Translation gives CASSPIRTSGRTDEQFF.

J is TRBJ2-7 and V is TRBV28; D may be TRBD1 (5 bases). Germline loops: CDR1 MDHEN, CDR2 SYDVKM. The V end was cut by 6 bases, the J end by 3 bases, with 21 bases between. The CDR3 is made up of 16 amino acids. CDR3 loop: CASRTDYRFQVYEQYF. The CDR3 nucleotides read TGTGCCAGCAGAACCGATTACAGGTTCCAAGTCTACGAGCAGTACTTC.